The 17 T cell receptor beta chains in this list originate from one sample, sequenced in a study of shared clonotypes between healthy human individuals. Measured with immunoSEQ multiplex PCR; TCRdb has only the in-frame clones, and not every one. The table lists about 2 million clones, about 94% of them singletons. CD8 cells classed as naive were CD45RO-negative and positively selected for CCR7, excluding terminally differentiated effector memory CD45RA+ cells. Source material: naive CD8+ T cells sorted from blood. The receptors stem from a man younger than 35 in good health.

This rearrangement joins TRBV5-1 to TRBJ2-5; D unclear. Trimming left V 3 bases short and J 4 bases short, with 10 bases between. Germline V gene lookup returns CDR1 SGHRS and CDR2 YFSETQ. CDR3 length equals 13 residues. CDR3 residues: CASSSPRTETQYF. The CDR3, as DNA: TGCGCCAGCAGCTCCCCCAGGACAGAGACCCAGTACTTC.

The rearrangement joins TRBV6-5 to TRBJ2-1; 8 bases are shared with TRBD2. Germline CDR1 reads MNHEY; CDR2 reads SVGAGI. CDR3 length: 13 residues. J was trimmed by 8 bases and V by 2 bases; bases with no gene match: 2. CDR3 in DNA: TGTGCCAGCAGTTACGCGGGAGGCGATGAGCAGTTCTTC. This translates into CASSYAGGDEQFF.

The chain combines TRBV10-2 with TRBJ2-1; 14 bases map to TRBD2. The CDR3 length is 16 residues. The junction had 8 bases not matched to a gene; V was cut back by 7 bases and J by 6 bases. The germline V gene has CDR1 WSHSY and CDR2 SAAADI. CDR3 amino acids: CASTAGTSGSINEQFF. The CDR3 nucleotides are TGCGCCAGCACGGCCGGGACTAGCGGGAGCATCAATGAGCAGTTCTTC.

This chain connects TRBV19 to TRBJ2-2; D is unresolved. The V end lost 5 bases, the J end lost 1 base, and 14 bases lay between the germline ends. The CDR3 is 16 amino acids. Germline assignment: CDR1 LNHDA and CDR2 SQIVND (reference sequence). This CDR3 is CASSLGYGMNTGELFF. The CDR3 region has the DNA TGTGCCAGTAGTTTGGGGTACGGAATGAACACCGGGGAGCTGTTTTTT.

In its sample, this clone was seen once. The V gene is TRBV30, the J gene TRBJ2-7, with D uncertain. Germline V gene data show CDR1 as GTSNPN and CDR2 as SVGIG (reference sequence). CDR3 size: 14 residues. V shed 0 bases and J shed 2 bases, with 11 bases lying between them. The CDR3 is CAWSVLSSTYEQYF. The CDR3 bases are TGTGCCTGGAGTGTACTGAGCAGCACCTACGAGCAGTACTTC.

V is TRBV28 and J is TRBJ2-5; 7 bases are a match to TRBD1. Germline CDR1 is MDHEN and CDR2 is SYDVKM. V shed 6 bases, J shed 1 base, and the junction held 8 bases outside the gene matches. The CDR3 has 15 amino acids. The CDR3 DNA reads TGTGCCAGCAGCCCGACGGGACAGTTCCAAGAGACCCAGTACTTC. It is translated as CASSPTGQFQETQYF.

The chain carries TRBV4-1 and TRBJ2-1; D is ambiguous. V lost 0 bases, J lost 6 bases, and 15 bases lay in between. The CDR3 contains 16 residues. From germline, CDR1 is MGHRA and CDR2 YSYEKL. The CDR3 protein is CASSQEVPLMGNEQFF. CDR3 in DNA: TGCGCCAGCAGCCAAGAAGTCCCCCTCATGGGCAATGAGCAGTTCTTC.

The V gene is TRBV29-1, the J gene TRBJ2-3; 11 bases are shared with TRBD1. V was clipped by 1 base and J by 5 bases; unmatched bases: 11. Per the germline V gene, CDR1 is SQVTM and CDR2 is ANQGSEA. The CDR3 covers 17 residues. CDR3 coding DNA: TGCAGCGTTGAAGGGACCCCCGGGACAGGGGGAAAAGATACGCAGTATTTT. Encoded protein: CSVEGTPGTGGKDTQYF.

With respect to this clone: Additional DNA sequences in this sample encode the identical CDR3. V gene TRBV11-2 combines with J gene TRBJ2-7; maybe TRBD2 (5 bases). The germline V gene has CDR1 SGHAT and CDR2 FQNNGV. The CDR3 consists of 14 residues. Between the trimmed V and J ends, which lost 2 bases and 3 bases, there was a span of 11 bases. In nucleotides, the CDR3 is TGTGCCAGCAGCTTAAGCGGCTCGTACTACGAGCAGTACTTC. It translates to CASSLSGSYYEQYF.

Remarks on this clone: The final CDR3 position lacks the conserved phenylalanine or tryptophan, pointing to a likely read error. The DNA is omitted, as the CDR3 cannot be located on it reliably, and the CDR3 follows TCRdb's listing. The gene calls are TRBV6-6 and TRBJ1-6. The CDR3 adds up to 10 amino acids, both ends counted. Germline V lookup: CDR1 MNHNY, CDR2 SVGAGI (reference sequence). The CDR3 here is CASSSVSLRR.

This chain connects TRBV19 to TRBJ2-1; 9 bases line up with TRBD2. From germline, CDR1 is LNHDA and CDR2 SQIVND (reference sequence). The junction had 2 bases not matched to a gene; V was cut back by 2 bases and J by 0 bases. There are 16 residues in the CDR3. The CDR3: CASSILAGPSYNEQFF. The CDR3 nucleotides read TGTGCCAGTAGTATACTAGCGGGACCCTCCTACAATGAGCAGTTCTTC.

The genes are TRBV27 and TRBJ2-7; D remains unclear. The germline V and J ends were trimmed by 4 bases and 4 bases, with 11 bases remaining between them. Germline V CDR1 and CDR2: MNHEY, SMNVEV (reference sequence). The CDR3 runs to 13 residues. CDR3 bases: TGTGCCAGCAGTTATATTGGATCGTACGAGCAGTACTTC. As protein: CASSYIGSYEQYF.

The chain carries TRBV5-4 and TRBJ1-3; maybe TRBD1 (6 bases). The CDR3 runs 15 residues. Germline V gene data show CDR1 as SGHNT and CDR2 as YYREEE (reference sequence). V lost 4 bases to trimming and J lost 0 bases, with 11 bases between them. The CDR3, as DNA: TGTGCCAGCAGCCTTGACAGGAACTCTGGAAACACCATATATTTT. Translation gives CASSLDRNSGNTIYF. Looking up the rest from reference TRBV5-4 and TRBJ1-3 gives the full variable domain: ETGVTQSPTHLIKTRGQQVTLRCSSQSGHNTVSWYQQALGQGPQFIFQYYREEENGRGNFPPRFSGLQFPNYSSELNVNALELDDSALYLCASSLDRNSGNTIYFGEGSWLTVV.

V gene TRBV7-2 combines with J gene TRBJ2-3, with D maybe TRBD1 (6 bases). Trimming removed 5 bases at V and 3 bases at J, with 18 bases between. Looked up from germline, CDR1 is SGHTA and CDR2 is FQGNSA. The CDR3 loop spans 16 amino acids. CDR3 nucleotides: TGTGCCAGCAGCCCATTAGGCACGAGGGGGACAGATACGCAGTATTTT. Translation gives CASSPLGTRGTDTQYF.

This sequence joins TRBV4-1 and TRBJ2-5; no clear D gene. The CDR3 has 14 residues. Trimming cost V 2 bases and J 9 bases, with 16 bases left between them. Germline V gene sequence: CDR1 MGHRA, CDR2 YSYEKL. For the CDR3, the DNA is TGCGCCAGCAGCCAACTTGACGGTCTGTGGGCCCAGTACTTC. Translated, it gives CASSQLDGLWAQYF.

The chain has TRBV6-1 and TRBJ2-1, with TRBD1 identical over 11 bases. CDR1 and CDR2 from the germline V gene are MNHNS and SASEGT. Unmatched junction bases numbered 8, after V lost 2 bases and J lost 8 bases. CDR3 length equals 16 residues. CDR3 amino acids: CASSEWRTGGLDEQFF. In nucleotides, the CDR3 is TGTGCCAGCAGTGAATGGAGGACAGGGGGCTTGGATGAGCAGTTCTTC.

The rearrangement joins TRBV27 to TRBJ2-5; the D gene is possibly TRBD2 (6 bases). Per germline, CDR1 MNHEY and CDR2 SMNVEV (reference sequence). This CDR3 has 13 amino acids. Deletions cut 2 bases from V and 5 bases from J, with 9 bases between. In DNA form, the CDR3 reads TGTGCCAGCAGTTTAACGGGAGTCGAGACCCAGTACTTC. It specifies CASSLTGVETQYF.